This T cell receptor (beta chain) appears in the sequencing data of a study of blood T cell repertoires in COVID-19. The CDR3 totals 12 residues. Per the germline V gene, CDR1 is ENHRY and CDR2 is SYGVKD. V lost 5 bases and J 6 bases, leaving 10 bases between the germline ends. Produced via immunoSEQ multiplex PCR; TCRdb's table is partial and in-frame only. The sample records around 100,000 clones, around nine tenths being singletons. The sequencing input was peripheral blood. The V call is TRBV10-3, the J call TRBJ1-2; D perhaps matches TRBD1 (5 bases). This TCR derives from a man aged 65 to 79 with acute or convalescent COVID-19. Written as DNA, the CDR3 is TGTGCCATCAGTCAGGGCGGGGATGGCTACACCTTC. The encoded protein is CAISQGGDGYTF.